These T cell receptor beta chains were read from a single sample in a study of blood T cell repertoires in COVID-19. Profiled with immunoSEQ multiplex PCR; TCRdb holds only in-frame clones, not every one. The data hold roughly 420,000 clones, with roughly 90% observed a single time. The sequencing sample was made of PBMCs or T cells enriched from blood (not recorded which). The source of these receptors is a woman aged 25 to 39 with acute COVID-19. Both conserved end residues are part of each CDR3. A D gene is named only where the DNA matches it firmly. Rows may omit the clone size; those that give it use once, few, many or a size class.

cdr3_length: 14; j_call: TRBJ1-2; d_call: TRBD1; clone_size: NA; v_call: TRBV6-4; cdr3_aa: CASSDPGQGGGYTF; cdr3_nt: TGTGCCAGCAGTGACCCGGGACAGGGCGGTGGCTACACCTTC
cdr3_length: 12; j_call: TRBJ2-1; d_call: TRBD2; clone_size: NA; v_call: TRBV2; cdr3_aa: CASMGLGDEQFF; cdr3_nt: TGTGCCAGCATGGGACTAGGGGATGAGCAGTTCTTC
cdr3_length: 14; j_call: TRBJ1-1; d_call: NA; clone_size: few; v_call: TRBV11-1; cdr3_aa: CASSLDILNTEAFF; cdr3_nt: TGTGCCAGCAGCCTGGACATTTTGAACACTGAAGCTTTCTTT
cdr3_length: 14; j_call: TRBJ2-7; d_call: TRBD2; clone_size: NA; v_call: TRBV27; cdr3_aa: CASAGRDPTYEQYF; cdr3_nt: TGTGCCAGCGCCGGGAGGGACCCTACCTACGAGCAGTACTTC
cdr3_length: 15; j_call: TRBJ1-1; d_call: NA; clone_size: NA; v_call: TRBV15; cdr3_aa: CATSRDDGVHTEAFF; cdr3_nt: TGTGCCACCAGCAGAGATGACGGGGTGCACACTGAAGCTTTCTTT
cdr3_length: 12; j_call: TRBJ2-7; d_call: NA; clone_size: NA; v_call: TRBV27; cdr3_aa: CASSVNSYEQYF; cdr3_nt: TGTGCCAGCAGTGTGAACAGCTACGAGCAGTACTTC
cdr3_length: 15; j_call: TRBJ1-4; d_call: NA; clone_size: NA; v_call: TRBV10-1; cdr3_aa: CASMRSGGGSGKLFF; cdr3_nt: TGCGCCAGCATGAGGTCGGGGGGCGGCTCGGGAAAACTGTTTTTT
cdr3_length: 16; j_call: TRBJ2-7; d_call: NA; clone_size: few; v_call: TRBV9; cdr3_aa: CASSETGTYYSYEQYF; cdr3_nt: TGTGCCAGCAGCGAGACCGGGACATATTACTCCTACGAGCAGTACTTC
cdr3_length: 15; j_call: TRBJ2-7; d_call: TRBD1; clone_size: NA; v_call: TRBV27; cdr3_aa: CASSAFPGQGYEQYF; cdr3_nt: TGTGCCAGCAGTGCATTTCCGGGACAGGGCTACGAGCAGTACTTC
cdr3_length: 15; j_call: TRBJ1-5; d_call: NA; clone_size: NA; v_call: TRBV5-1; cdr3_aa: CASSLGDRENQPQHF; cdr3_nt: TGCGCCAGCAGCTTGGGGGATCGGGAAAATCAGCCCCAGCATTTT
cdr3_length: 15; j_call: TRBJ1-2; d_call: NA; clone_size: NA; v_call: TRBV3-1/TRBV3-2; cdr3_aa: CASSHLQGWNYGYTF; cdr3_nt: TGTGCCAGCAGCCACCTCCAGGGGTGGAACTATGGCTACACCTTC
cdr3_length: 19; j_call: TRBJ2-4; d_call: TRBD1; clone_size: NA; v_call: TRBV7-6; cdr3_aa: CASSLGPITGGLAKNIQYF; cdr3_nt: TGTGCCAGCAGCCTGGGGCCAATCACAGGGGGCTTAGCCAAAAACATTCAGTACTTC
cdr3_length: 14; j_call: TRBJ1-1; d_call: TRBD1; clone_size: NA; v_call: TRBV25-1; cdr3_aa: CASSDWTGGTEAFF; cdr3_nt: TGTGCCAGCAGTGATTGGACAGGGGGCACTGAAGCTTTCTTT
cdr3_length: 12; j_call: TRBJ1-2; d_call: NA; clone_size: few; v_call: TRBV14; cdr3_aa: CASSQVWQDYTF; cdr3_nt: TGTGCCAGCAGCCAAGTCTGGCAGGACTACACCTTC
cdr3_length: 13; j_call: TRBJ1-1; d_call: NA; clone_size: NA; v_call: TRBV12-5; cdr3_aa: CASGTGGMTEAFF; cdr3_nt: TGTGCTAGTGGTACGGGGGGGATGACTGAAGCTTTCTTT
cdr3_length: 15; j_call: TRBJ1-6; d_call: NA; clone_size: NA; v_call: TRBV15; cdr3_aa: CATSRSQGIYSPLHF; cdr3_nt: TGTGCCACCAGCAGATCTCAGGGGATCTATTCACCCCTCCACTTT
cdr3_length: 13; j_call: TRBJ2-7; d_call: TRBD1; clone_size: NA; v_call: TRBV12-3/TRBV12-4; cdr3_aa: CASNPQGAHEQYF; cdr3_nt: TGTGCCAGCAATCCCCAGGGGGCCCACGAGCAGTACTTC
cdr3_length: 16; j_call: TRBJ1-3; d_call: TRBD1; clone_size: NA; v_call: TRBV29-1; cdr3_aa: CSVAEGTVLSGNTIYF; cdr3_nt: TGCAGCGTTGCTGAGGGGACAGTGCTCTCTGGAAACACCATATATTTT
cdr3_length: 14; j_call: TRBJ1-1; d_call: NA; clone_size: NA; v_call: TRBV5-1; cdr3_aa: CASSLWGRGTEAFF; cdr3_nt: TGCGCCAGCAGCTTGTGGGGAAGAGGGACTGAAGCTTTCTTT
cdr3_length: 13; j_call: TRBJ2-3; d_call: NA; clone_size: NA; v_call: TRBV19; cdr3_aa: CASSGGAADTQYF; cdr3_nt: TGTGCCAGCTCCGGGGGAGCAGCAGATACGCAGTATTTT
cdr3_length: 16; j_call: TRBJ1-6; d_call: TRBD1; clone_size: NA; v_call: TRBV12-5; cdr3_aa: CASGPGTGQGGSPLHF; cdr3_nt: TGTGCTAGTGGCCCTGGTACTGGACAGGGTGGCTCACCCCTCCACTTT
cdr3_length: 16; j_call: TRBJ2-1; d_call: TRBD2; clone_size: NA; v_call: TRBV2; cdr3_aa: CASNRASGGAFNEQFF; cdr3_nt: TGTGCCAGCAACCGAGCTAGCGGGGGGGCCTTTAATGAGCAGTTCTTC
cdr3_length: 14; j_call: TRBJ2-7; d_call: TRBD1; clone_size: once; v_call: TRBV27; cdr3_aa: CASRTDRGPHEQYF; cdr3_nt: TGTGCCAGCAGAACCGACAGGGGCCCTCACGAGCAGTACTTC
cdr3_length: 13; j_call: TRBJ1-2; d_call: NA; clone_size: once; v_call: TRBV30; cdr3_aa: CAWSPGQVYGYTF; cdr3_nt: TGTGCCTGGAGTCCCGGACAAGTCTATGGCTACACCTTC
cdr3_length: 15; j_call: TRBJ2-3; d_call: TRBD2; clone_size: NA; v_call: TRBV29-1; cdr3_aa: CSVGETSGVLFSKYF; cdr3_nt: TGCAGCGTTGGGGAGACTAGCGGTGTCCTCTTCTCCAAGTATTTT
cdr3_length: 16; j_call: TRBJ1-4; d_call: NA; clone_size: NA; v_call: TRBV5-5; cdr3_aa: CASSEGPWGGVEKLFF; cdr3_nt: TGTGCCAGCAGCGAAGGACCCTGGGGCGGTGTCGAAAAACTGTTTTTT
cdr3_length: 21; j_call: TRBJ2-4; d_call: TRBD1; clone_size: NA; v_call: TRBV24-1; cdr3_aa: CATSDRTGGDLNHLAKNIQYF; cdr3_nt: TGTGCCACCAGTGACAGGACAGGGGGCGACTTGAACCACCTAGCCAAAAACATTCAGTACTTC
cdr3_length: 16; j_call: TRBJ1-1; d_call: NA; clone_size: once; v_call: TRBV23-1; cdr3_aa: CASSQSGTDPNTEAFF; cdr3_nt: TGCGCCAGCAGTCAATCAGGAACAGACCCGAACACTGAAGCTTTCTTT
cdr3_length: 14; j_call: TRBJ2-2; d_call: NA; clone_size: NA; v_call: TRBV5-5; cdr3_aa: CASSLSLDTGELFF; cdr3_nt: TGTGCCAGCAGCTTGTCACTGGACACCGGGGAGCTGTTTTTT
cdr3_length: 12; j_call: TRBJ2-3; d_call: TRBD2; clone_size: few; v_call: TRBV7-3; cdr3_aa: CASSFSGGRFYF; cdr3_nt: TGTGCCAGCAGCTTTAGCGGGGGACGGTTCTATTTT
cdr3_length: 13; j_call: TRBJ1-5; d_call: TRBD1; clone_size: NA; v_call: TRBV18; cdr3_aa: CASSPGTGQPQHF; cdr3_nt: TGTGCCAGCTCACCGGGGACAGGGCAGCCCCAGCATTTT
cdr3_length: 13; j_call: TRBJ1-2; d_call: NA; clone_size: NA; v_call: TRBV12-3/TRBV12-4; cdr3_aa: CASSLFDSYGYTF; cdr3_nt: TGTGCCAGCAGTTTATTCGACAGCTATGGCTACACCTTC
cdr3_length: 15; j_call: TRBJ1-5; d_call: NA; clone_size: NA; v_call: TRBV18; cdr3_aa: CASSPGDMMNQPQHF; cdr3_nt: TGTGCCAGCTCACCAGGGGACATGATGAATCAGCCCCAGCATTTT
cdr3_length: 15; j_call: TRBJ1-5; d_call: NA; clone_size: NA; v_call: TRBV7-2; cdr3_aa: CASSSRAGTNQPQHF; cdr3_nt: TGTGCCAGCAGCTCTAGGGCGGGTACCAATCAGCCCCAGCATTTT
cdr3_length: 17; j_call: TRBJ2-2; d_call: NA; clone_size: NA; v_call: TRBV4-3; cdr3_aa: CASSQKITGWNTGELFF; cdr3_nt: TGCGCCAGCAGCCAGAAAATAACAGGGTGGAACACCGGGGAGCTGTTTTTT
cdr3_length: 14; j_call: TRBJ1-6; d_call: TRBD1; clone_size: NA; v_call: TRBV4-3; cdr3_aa: CASSQEGTESPLHF; cdr3_nt: TGCGCCAGCAGCCAAGAAGGGACAGAATCACCCCTCCACTTT
cdr3_length: 15; j_call: TRBJ1-1; d_call: TRBD1; clone_size: NA; v_call: TRBV9; cdr3_aa: CASSPTRDRSGEAFF; cdr3_nt: TGTGCCAGCAGCCCCACCCGGGACAGGTCCGGAGAAGCTTTCTTT
cdr3_length: 15; j_call: TRBJ2-7; d_call: NA; clone_size: NA; v_call: TRBV6-1; cdr3_aa: CASSETIDSSYEQYF; cdr3_nt: TGTGCCAGCAGTGAAACGATAGATAGCTCCTACGAGCAGTACTTC
cdr3_length: 14; j_call: TRBJ1-5; d_call: NA; clone_size: NA; v_call: TRBV20-1; cdr3_aa: CSASIAGGNQPQHF; cdr3_nt: TGCAGTGCTAGTATCGCCGGGGGCAATCAGCCCCAGCATTTT
cdr3_length: 15; j_call: TRBJ1-1; d_call: TRBD1; clone_size: NA; v_call: TRBV5-6; cdr3_aa: CASSLIQGRNTEAFF; cdr3_nt: TGTGCCAGCAGCCTCATACAGGGGCGGAACACTGAAGCTTTCTTT
cdr3_length: 15; j_call: TRBJ2-2; d_call: NA; clone_size: few; v_call: TRBV30; cdr3_aa: CAWNNLGQGTGELFF; cdr3_nt: TGTGCCTGGAACAATTTGGGACAAGGAACGGGGGAGCTGTTTTTT
cdr3_length: 15; j_call: TRBJ2-3; d_call: TRBD1; clone_size: NA; v_call: TRBV4-1; cdr3_aa: CASSPTTGGLSTQYF; cdr3_nt: TGCGCCAGCAGCCCAACGACAGGGGGACTGTCTACGCAGTATTTT
cdr3_length: 15; j_call: TRBJ1-1; d_call: NA; clone_size: once; v_call: TRBV10-2; cdr3_aa: CASSESQGRSTEAFF; cdr3_nt: TGCGCCAGCAGTGAGTCGCAGGGGCGGAGCACTGAAGCTTTCTTT
cdr3_length: 19; j_call: TRBJ2-3; d_call: TRBD2; clone_size: NA; v_call: TRBV5-1; cdr3_aa: CASSRRTSGGLASTDTQYF; cdr3_nt: TGCGCCAGCAGCCGCCGGACTAGCGGGGGTCTGGCTAGCACAGATACGCAGTATTTT
cdr3_length: 15; j_call: TRBJ1-5; d_call: NA; clone_size: few; v_call: TRBV19; cdr3_aa: CASSIGGPGNQPQHF; cdr3_nt: TGTGCCAGTAGTATCGGGGGGCCTGGCAATCAGCCCCAGCATTTT
cdr3_length: 13; j_call: TRBJ1-2; d_call: NA; clone_size: NA; v_call: TRBV12-5; cdr3_aa: CASGWGKNYGYTF; cdr3_nt: TGTGCTAGTGGTTGGGGCAAAAACTATGGCTACACCTTC
cdr3_length: 12; j_call: TRBJ1-2; d_call: NA; clone_size: once; v_call: TRBV19; cdr3_aa: CASSQKNYGYTF; cdr3_nt: TGTGCCAGTAGCCAGAAGAACTATGGCTACACCTTC
cdr3_length: 16; j_call: TRBJ1-6; d_call: NA; clone_size: NA; v_call: TRBV7-2; cdr3_aa: CASSIATTLGNSPLHF; cdr3_nt: TGTGCCAGCAGCATAGCTACGACATTGGGTAATTCACCCCTCCACTTT
cdr3_length: 14; j_call: TRBJ2-1; d_call: TRBD2; clone_size: NA; v_call: TRBV6-2/TRBV6-3; cdr3_aa: CASSPTSAYNEQFF; cdr3_nt: TGTGCCAGCAGTCCCACTAGCGCCTACAATGAGCAGTTCTTC
cdr3_length: 11; j_call: TRBJ1-4; d_call: NA; clone_size: NA; v_call: TRBV12-5; cdr3_aa: CASAESGKLFF; cdr3_nt: TGTGCTAGTGCTGAGTCGGGAAAACTGTTTTTT
cdr3_length: 12; j_call: TRBJ2-7; d_call: NA; clone_size: NA; v_call: TRBV28; cdr3_aa: CASSLRSLEQYF; cdr3_nt: TGTGCCAGCAGTTTGCGGAGTCTCGAGCAGTACTTC
cdr3_length: 15; j_call: TRBJ1-5; d_call: TRBD1; clone_size: NA; v_call: TRBV12-5; cdr3_aa: CASGEDRAFNQPQHF; cdr3_nt: TGTGCTAGTGGTGAAGACAGGGCCTTCAATCAGCCCCAGCATTTT